A single sample is the source of the 5 T cell receptor beta chains below, sequenced in a study of T cell repertoires in cytomegalovirus infection. TCRdb re-called the reads through MiXCR, storing one row per CDR3 protein. The sample lists about 450,000 distinct CDR3 sequences, about a third seen once, with roughly an eighth in the top ten. The sequenced sample was PBMCs. The receptors stem from a human donor in good health (CMV status not recorded). Some clones in this sample may be carry-over from other donors' samples.

Concerning this clonotype itself: Mismatch with germline at one junction end may stem from a read error. This chain joins TRBV4-1 and TRBJ1-4; D remains unclear. This CDR3 comprises 16 residues. The germline V gene has CDR1 MGHRA and CDR2 YSYEKL. CDR3 region: CSSSQGRYTTDENLFF. CDR3 bases: TGCTCCAGCAGCCAAGGCAGATATACAACTGATGAAAACCTGTTTTTT.

The rearrangement uses TRBV19 and TRBJ1-2; 8 bases are shared with TRBD1. This CDR3 contains 16 residues. The ends lost 4 bases at V and 1 base at J; junction bases unmatched: 8. Germline CDR1 and CDR2: LNHDA and SQIVND (reference sequence). DNA for the CDR3: TGTGCCAGTAGTAGATCGGGACAGGAGTATAACTATGGCTACACCTTC. This gives the protein CASSRSGQEYNYGYTF.

This clonotype was seen repeatedly, ten times or more. The chain employs TRBV12-3 or TRBV12-4 and TRBJ2-1; 8 positions agree with TRBD1. J gave up 7 bases and V 0 bases, and 8 bases lay outside the gene matches. The CDR3 sequence is 16 residues long. CDR3 DNA sequence: TGTGCCAGCAGTTTAGCCCCGTCAGGGGGCCAAAATGAGCAGTTCTTC. As protein: CASSLAPSGGQNEQFF.

The chain links TRBV7-2 to TRBJ2-5; possibly TRBD2 for D (5 bases). Germline V gene sequence: CDR1 SGHTA, CDR2 FQGNSA. CDR3 size: 13 residues. V was clipped by 5 bases and J by 4 bases, with 11 bases between them. The CDR3 protein is CASSRGQLETQYF. In DNA form, the CDR3 reads TGTGCCAGCAGCCGCGGGCAGCTAGAGACCCAGTACTTC. The complete variable domain, with remaining parts taken from reference TRBV7-2 and TRBJ2-5, reads GAGVSQSPSNKVTEKGKDVELRCDPISGHTALYWYRQSLGQGLEFLIYFQGNSAPDKSGLPSDRFSAERTGGSVSTLTIQRTQQEDSAVYLCASSRGQLETQYFGPGTRLLVL.

The count of this clonotype is one. This chain links TRBV4-1 with TRBJ1-2, with D possibly being TRBD1 (6 bases). V was trimmed by 2 bases and J by 7 bases, leaving 23 bases between them. The CDR3 has 17 residues. Looked up from germline, CDR1 is MGHRA and CDR2 is YSYEKL. For the CDR3, the DNA is TGCGCCAGCAGCCAACCCGGGGGGGGCCGGCTCCGTAGTGGCTACACCTTC. This codes for CASSQPGGGRLRSGYTF.